One T cell receptor beta chain is described in this entry. These data are taken from a study of blood T cell repertoires in COVID-19. Losses at the gene ends were 5 bases for V and 5 bases for J; bases not matched to a gene: 3. Per germline, CDR1 SNHLY and CDR2 FYNNEI. The CDR3 loop spans 13 amino acids. Assay: immunoSEQ multiplex PCR; the TCRdb copy retains only in-frame clones and omits some. The sample shows 200,000 to 300,000 clones, about 70% of them seen only once. The clonotype was recovered from a woman at least 80 years old with acute or convalescent COVID-19. Sequencing was done on a sample of peripheral blood. The rearrangement joins TRBV2 to TRBJ2-4; TRBD1 aligns across 7 bases. CDR3 DNA sequence: TGTGCCAGCAGTAGGGACAGCCAAAACATTCAGTACTTC. Translating gives CASSRDSQNIQYF.